This entry features one T cell receptor (beta chain) sequence. Its antigen is still unknown. Then a second PCR, running about 7 to 11 cycles, was carried out with a sample-barcoded 5' primer and a J-beta primer mix. TCRdb reanalysed the 5' RACE reads using MiXCR and keeps one entry per CDR3 protein. The sample includes 1.6 million or so distinct CDR3 sequences, around 35% seen only once; the top ten take around 10%. This CDR3 spans 13 amino acids. Per germline, CDR1 DFQATT and CDR2 SNEGSKA (reference sequence). This entry comes from a study of blood T cells in healthy people across ages. Study-wide results and limits: Roughly linear age-related decline in beta diversity appeared, significant by age around 40.

This sequence was found in a woman aged 30 to 39 in good health. The V call is TRBV20-1, the J call TRBJ2-7; D may be TRBD1 (6 bases). Sequencing was carried out using blood. CDR3 loop: CSPNVEDSYEQYF. The CDR3 DNA follows: TGCAGCCCAAACGTGGAGGACAGTTACGAGCAGTACTTC.